This TCR beta chain was sequenced during a study of Graves' ophthalmopathy and Graves' hyperthyroidism. About this clonotype: Its antigen is not identified.

The CDR3 is 15 amino acids. Germline CDR1 KGHDR, CDR2 SFDVKD. V lost 6 bases and J 1 base, leaving 11 bases between the germline ends. The authors amplified TCR beta CDR3 regions, and they did so from RNA transcripts for repertoire sequencing. First-round RT-PCR with HTBI primers preceded a second-round multiplex PCR. TCRdb itself ran the multiplex PCR reads through MiXCR, one entry per CDR3 protein. The sample contains 260,000 or so distinct CDR3 sequences, around 50% of which appear only once. Findings of the study overall: Sensitivity of approximately 70% and specificity of around 72% were achieved by the model that predicted ophthalmopathy progression.

Sequenced: peripheral blood. The chain combines TRBV24-1 with TRBJ2-2; weak D call: TRBD1 (5 bases). The TCR was taken from an adult man with Graves' ophthalmopathy. CDR3 amino acids: CATSTPDRNTGELFF. The CDR3, as DNA: TGTGCCACCAGTACCCCCGACAGGAACACCGGGGAGCTGTTTTTT.